What follows is one T cell receptor (beta chain) and its context. This entry comes from a study of blood T cell repertoires in COVID-19. Germline values: CDR1 MNHNY, CDR2 SVGAGI (reference sequence). V gave up 6 bases and J gave up 7 bases, with 13 bases separating them. The CDR3 runs 14 residues. Some clones are missing from TCRdb's copy, which holds only in-frame ones; the method was immunoSEQ multiplex PCR. The sample shows approximately 180,000 clones, 80% to 90% of them seen only once. The clonotype comes from a man aged 60 to 69 with acute or convalescent COVID-19. Sequenced sample: peripheral blood. The V gene is TRBV6-6, the J gene TRBJ1-6, with unresolved D. The CDR3 loop reads CASSIQISNSPLHF. The CDR3 region has the DNA TGTGCCAGCAGCATACAGATTTCCAATTCACCCCTCCACTTT.